These 32 T cell receptor beta chains share one sample of origin, sequenced in a study of blood T cells in healthy people across ages. Together with a sample-barcoded 5' primer, a J-beta primer mix was included in a second PCR lasting roughly 6 to 12 cycles. TCRdb re-called the 5' RACE reads through MiXCR, storing one row per CDR3 protein. There are approximately 1,000,000 distinct CDR3 sequences in the sample; 45% occur only once, and 18% lies in the top ten. The sequencing sample was made of blood. The receptor set was obtained from a woman aged 60-75 years in good health.

CDR3 coding DNA: TGTGCCAGCAGCAACACAGGGGGGAACACCGGGGAGCTGTTTTTT. Its translation is CASSNTGGNTGELFF. The rearrangement links TRBV7-3 to TRBJ2-2; 8 bases map to TRBD1. Germline CDR1 reads SGHTA; CDR2 reads FQGTGA. The length of the CDR3 is 15 residues. The J segment lost 1 base and the V segment lost 5 bases, leaving 3 bases of the junction unmatched. The full variable domain, completed using reference TRBV7-3 and TRBJ2-2, is GAGVSQTPSNKVTEKGKYVELRCDPISGHTALYWYRQSLGQGPEFLIYFQGTGAADDSGLPNDRFFAVRPEGSVSTLKIQRTERGDSAVYLCASSNTGGNTGELFFGEGSRLTVL.

This clonotype has a handful of counts. This rearrangement joins TRBV7-8 to TRBJ1-2; D gene uncertain. Germline values: CDR1 SGHVS, CDR2 FQNEAQ. The CDR3 contains 14 residues. Between the trimmed V and J ends, which lost 5 bases and 0 bases, there was a span of 10 bases. CDR3 residues: CASSQAVANYGYTF. DNA of the CDR3: TGTGCCAGCAGCCAGGCCGTCGCTAACTATGGCTACACCTTC. Drawing the rest from reference TRBV7-8 and TRBJ1-2, the complete variable domain is GAGVSQSPRYKVAKRGQDVALRCDPISGHVSLFWYQQALGQGPEFLTYFQNEAQLDKSGLPSDRFFAERPEGSVSTLKIQRTQQEDSAVYLCASSQAVANYGYTFGSGTRLTVV.

There are a few counts of this clonotype. The chain carries TRBV5-1 and TRBJ1-5; TRBD1 matches 9 bases. J lost 2 bases, V lost 4 bases, and 4 bases had no gene match. This CDR3 has 15 residues. CDR1 and CDR2 from the germline V gene are SGHRS and YFSETQ. The CDR3 bases are TGCGCCAGCAGCCTCACAGGGGGCGGCAATCAGCCCCAGCATTTT. Its protein is CASSLTGGGNQPQHF.

In its sample, this clonotype was seen a few times. The chain links TRBV3-1 to TRBJ1-2; 8 bases fit TRBD1. V lost 1 base, J lost 5 bases, and 6 bases stayed unmatched. Germline V gene sequence: CDR1 LGHDT, CDR2 YNNKEL (reference sequence). The CDR3 consists of 15 residues. CDR3 region: CASSQGPGGGYGYTF. CDR3 in DNA: TGTGCCAGCAGCCAAGGTCCAGGGGGCGGATATGGCTACACCTTC.

This rearrangement joins TRBV6-6 to TRBJ2-7; 9 bases fit TRBD1. Germline CDR1 is MNHNY and CDR2 is SVGAGI (reference sequence). CDR3 size: 15 residues. Losses at the gene ends were 6 bases for V and 0 bases for J; bases not matched to a gene: 6. The CDR3 bases are TGTGCCAGCAGAAGCGGGACAGGGAGCTCCTACGAGCAGTACTTC. As protein: CASRSGTGSSYEQYF.

This clonotype was found once. This sequence joins TRBV20-1 and TRBJ1-2; 7 bases align to TRBD1. CDR1 and CDR2 from the germline V gene are DFQATT and SNEGSKA (reference sequence). Germline trimming cut 0 bases from V and 8 bases from J; bases unmatched to any gene: 9. The CDR3 sequence is 14 residues long. CDR3 sequence reads: CSAREKGAVGGYTF. The CDR3 region has the DNA TGCAGTGCTAGAGAGAAGGGGGCGGTGGGAGGCTACACCTTC.

In this sample, this clonotype turned up many times. V and J are TRBV29-1 and TRBJ2-7; D remains unclear. The CDR3 has 11 residues. CDR1 and CDR2 from the germline V gene are SQVTM and ANQGSEA. V lost 5 bases, J lost 0 bases, and 5 bases lay in between. For the CDR3, the DNA is TGCAGCGTTCGGACCTCCTACGAGCAGTACTTC. It is translated as CSVRTSYEQYF.

The chain combines TRBV11-3 with TRBJ2-6, with 8 bases aligning to TRBD1. CDR1 and CDR2 (germline): SGHNT, YENEEA. Trimming cost V 3 bases and J 2 bases; bases outside gene matches: 6. This CDR3 has 17 amino acids. CDR3 DNA: TGTGCCAGCAGCTTGGGCAGGGGGCTGGCTGGGGCCAACGTCCTGACTTTC. Its protein is CASSLGRGLAGANVLTF.

The chain carries TRBV3-1 and TRBJ2-6; D is ambiguous. This CDR3 has 16 amino acids. The germline CDR1 and CDR2 sequences are LGHDT and YNNKEL (reference sequence). The V gene lost 3 bases and the J gene lost 2 bases, with 11 bases spanning the gap. The chain's CDR3 is CASSQVISPGANVLTF. The CDR3 region has the DNA TGTGCCAGCAGCCAGGTGATCTCTCCTGGGGCCAACGTCCTGACTTTC.

This chain connects TRBV7-9 to TRBJ2-1, with a weak D call TRBD2 (6 bases). This CDR3 region has 16 residues. The germline CDR1 and CDR2 sequences are SEHNR and FQNEAQ (reference sequence). V was shortened by 6 bases and J by 7 bases, with 22 bases between the two germline ends. The CDR3 sequence is CASRFSGTPNDNEQFF. CDR3 in DNA: TGTGCCAGCAGGTTCTCCGGGACTCCGAACGATAATGAGCAGTTCTTC.

In its sample, this clonotype was seen a few times. This rearrangement joins TRBV7-2 to TRBJ2-7; D may be TRBD2 (5 bases). CDR1 and CDR2 (germline): SGHTA, FQGNSA. This CDR3 spans 14 amino acids. V was trimmed by 4 bases and J by 3 bases, leaving 13 bases between them. CDR3 DNA: TGTGCCAGCAGCTGGACGCGGGTAAACTACGAGCAGTACTTC. Translation: CASSWTRVNYEQYF.

The chain carries TRBV20-1 and TRBJ2-7, with a weak D call TRBD2 (6 bases). The CDR3 runs to 16 residues. The V gene lost 0 bases and the J gene lost 4 bases, with 19 bases spanning the gap. Germline V CDR1 and CDR2: DFQATT, SNEGSKA (reference sequence). The chain's CDR3 is CSARDHRDSQEYEQYF. For the CDR3, the DNA is TGCAGTGCTAGAGATCACCGGGACTCACAAGAATACGAGCAGTACTTC.

The gene calls are TRBV9 and TRBJ2-5; TRBD2 might be the D (6 bases). The closer fit of TRBJ2-7 to the DNA end suggests the J call may be wrong. The CDR3 is 14 residues long. Germline CDR1 and CDR2: SGDLS and YYNGEE. This chain's CDR3 is CASSVYGSDDEQYF. Here the CDR3 DNA reads TGTGCCAGCAGCGTATACGGGAGCGACGACGAGCAGTACTTC.

The chain joins TRBV5-1 to TRBJ2-1; D unclear. V shed 6 bases and J shed 13 bases, with 23 bases lying between them. The CDR3 is 14 residues long. Per the germline V gene, CDR1 is SGHRS and CDR2 is YFSETQ. This CDR3 reads CASTGGASQETQFF. CDR3 nucleotides: TGCGCCAGCACCGGTGGTGCTTCACAAGAGACCCAGTTCTTC.

J is TRBJ2-1 and V is TRBV9, with 9 bases identical to TRBD2. The germline CDR1 and CDR2 sequences are SGDLS and YYNGEE. CDR3 size: 15 residues. V shed 2 bases and J 1 base; nucleotides not matched to a gene: 1. The CDR3 DNA reads as TGTGCCAGCAGCGTCCTAGCGGGATCCTACAATGAGCAGTTCTTC. It yields the protein CASSVLAGSYNEQFF.

This clonotype turned up a few times. The V and J genes are TRBV7-9 and TRBJ2-7; 7 bases match TRBD1. Per the germline V gene, CDR1 is SEHNR and CDR2 is FQNEAQ (reference sequence). Trimming removed 2 bases from V and 0 bases from J; junction bases left unmatched: 7. The CDR3 has 16 residues. For the CDR3, the DNA is TGTGCCAGCAGCTTATTTCCGACAGGGAGCTCCTACGAGCAGTACTTC. It yields the protein CASSLFPTGSSYEQYF.

This clonotype has only a few counts. This chain joins TRBV28 and TRBJ1-6; no clear D gene. The V gene's germline CDR1 is MDHEN and CDR2 SYDVKM. Deletions cut 6 bases from V and 6 bases from J, with 18 bases between. The CDR3 has 16 amino acids. The DNA for the CDR3 is TGTGCCAGCAGCAAAATTTGGCAGAGACCTAATTCACCCCTCCACTTT. Amino acids: CASSKIWQRPNSPLHF.

The J gene is TRBJ1-5, the V gene TRBV30; D gene unclear. Germline-derived CDR1 and CDR2 are GTSNPN and SVGIG (reference sequence). V lost 1 base to trimming and J lost 2 bases, with 3 bases between them. This CDR3 has 12 amino acids. CDR3 in DNA: TGTGCCTGGAGTGGGGGCAATCAGCCCCAGCATTTT. Protein sequence: CAWSGGNQPQHF.

V usage is TRBV11-3 and J usage is TRBJ2-5; 7 bases are shared with TRBD2. The DNA end favors TRBJ2-7, so the J call may be wrong. This CDR3 contains 15 residues. Germline V gene lookup returns CDR1 SGHNT and CDR2 YENEEA. The CDR3 region has the DNA TGTGCCAGCAGCTTAGCGGGAGGAAAAGGCTACGAGCAGTACTTC. Translation gives CASSLAGGKGYEQYF.

The sample holds many counts of this clonotype. For the CDR3, the DNA is TGCAGCGCTGGGACAGGGGGGGGTGAGACCCAGTACTTC. Its translation: CSAGTGGGETQYF. The J gene is TRBJ2-5, the V gene TRBV29-1; 11 nucleotides agree with TRBD1. The CDR3 has 13 residues. The germline gives CDR1 SQVTM, CDR2 ANQGSEA. The V gene end was trimmed by 7 bases and the J gene end by 5 bases; junction bases not matched to a gene: 6.

The genes are TRBV15 and TRBJ2-7, with 8 bases matching TRBD1. V gave up 4 bases and J gave up 5 bases; unmatched junction bases: 13. The CDR3 consists of 16 residues. CDR1 and CDR2 (germline): LNHNV, YYDKDF (reference sequence). The CDR3 region has the DNA TGTGCCACCAGCAACCCCTCCGGGACAGGATGGAACGAGCAGTACTTC. Translating it yields CATSNPSGTGWNEQYF.

CDR3 nucleotide sequence: TGTGCCAGCACGGGGCGGGAGACGCCTATCCCAGATACGCAGTATTTT. This sequence encodes CASTGRETPIPDTQYF. The V and J genes are TRBV6-4 and TRBJ2-3, with TRBD2 matching 7 bases. The CDR3 is 16 residues long. Germline lookup yields CDR1 MRHNA and CDR2 SNTAGT. V shed 7 bases and J 4 bases; nucleotides not matched to a gene: 14.

The chain is built from TRBV6-2 or TRBV6-3 and TRBJ2-3, with 13 bases lining up with TRBD2. Germline V CDR1 and CDR2: MNHEY, SVGEGT. V lost 4 bases to trimming and J lost 2 bases; unmatched junction nucleotides: 9. The CDR3 is made up of 18 amino acids. CDR3 residues: CASSWTSGRGWPTDTQYF. In DNA, the CDR3 is TGTGCCAGCAGTTGGACTAGCGGGAGAGGGTGGCCCACAGATACGCAGTATTTT.

This chain uses TRBV4-1 with TRBJ2-3; D might be TRBD2 (6 bases). The CDR3 covers 16 residues. Between the trimmed V and J ends, which lost 0 bases and 1 base, there was a span of 11 bases. The germline V gene encodes CDR1 MGHRA and CDR2 YSYEKL. CDR3 sequence (DNA): TGCGCCAGCAGCCAAGAAGGGGCTAGCGGCACAGATACGCAGTATTTT. It yields the protein CASSQEGASGTDTQYF.

The V and J genes are TRBV5-1 and TRBJ2-5; 8 bases agree with TRBD2. TRBJ2-1 explains the end of the DNA better; the J call may be wrong. The CDR3 sequence is 15 residues long. Germline-derived CDR1 and CDR2 are SGHRS and YFSETQ. As DNA, the CDR3 is TGCGCCAGCAGCTTGTTGGGGACTAGAGGAGAGACCCAGTTCTTC. Translation: CASSLLGTRGETQFF.

The genes are TRBV6-1 and TRBJ2-1; 7 nucleotides match TRBD2. The J call is doubtful: the DNA matches TRBJ2-7 better. CDR3 length: 16 residues. Germline CDR1 and CDR2: MNHNS and SASEGT. The CDR3 DNA reads TGTGCCAGCAAGGGTTTTGCGGGAGACTCCTACAATGAGCAGTACTTC. This translates into CASKGFAGDSYNEQYF.

The J gene is TRBJ2-3, the V gene TRBV2, with D maybe TRBD1 (5 bases). CDR1 and CDR2 from the germline V gene are SNHLY and FYNNEI. The ends were cut back, 10 bases at V and 5 bases at J, with 10 bases in the middle. The CDR3 spans 11 residues. CDR3 residues: CAIRQGDTQYF. The CDR3 DNA reads as TGTGCCATACGCCAGGGAGATACGCAGTATTTT.

This chain links TRBV27 with TRBJ2-2, with D possibly TRBD2 on 5 matching bases. Per the germline V gene, CDR1 is MNHEY and CDR2 is SMNVEV (reference sequence). The V and J ends lost 8 bases and 10 bases respectively, with 11 bases between them. This CDR3 is built from 11 residues. CDR3 nucleotide sequence: TGTGCCAGCTCAACACGGGAGGAGCTGTTTTTT. It specifies CASSTREELFF.

The chain recombines TRBV6-5 with TRBJ2-1, with D tentatively TRBD2 (5 bases). The CDR3 spans 15 residues. V lost 2 bases and J 1 base, leaving 9 bases between the germline ends. The V gene's germline CDR1 is MNHEY and CDR2 SVGAGI. Here the CDR3 reads CASSYEGRSYNEQFF. The CDR3 nucleotides are TGTGCCAGCAGTTACGAGGGCAGATCCTACAATGAGCAGTTCTTC.

V is TRBV28 and J is TRBJ2-1; TRBD1 matches at 7 bases. This CDR3 is 16 amino acids long. V lost 5 bases, J lost 4 bases, and 11 bases stayed unmatched. CDR1 and CDR2 from the germline V gene are MDHEN and SYDVKM. As DNA, the CDR3 is TGTGCCAGCAGTAGAAGTACAGGGGACGGATACAATGAGCAGTTCTTC. This sequence encodes CASSRSTGDGYNEQFF.

The rearrangement joins TRBV4-1 to TRBJ2-1, with 7 bases that match TRBD2. V trimming: 0 bases; J trimming: 7 bases; junction bases outside the gene matches: 12. The CDR3 has 17 residues. CDR1 MGHRA and CDR2 YSYEKL come from the germline V gene. CDR3 DNA: TGCGCCAGCAGCCAAGAGGGGTCTAGCGGTATGTGGAATGAGCAGTTCTTC. It is translated as CASSQEGSSGMWNEQFF.

Note on this clonotype: The junction differs from germline at one of its ends, possibly a read error. This chain connects TRBV5-1 to TRBJ2-5; D tentatively reads TRBD1 or TRBD2 (5 bases each). The J call may be incorrect, as the DNA end agrees better with TRBJ2-7. This CDR3 comprises 15 residues. CDR1 and CDR2 from the germline V gene are SGHRS and YFSETQ. The DNA for the CDR3 is TGCGTCAGCAGCTTGGCTTCGGGGCTCGTCTACGAGCAGTACTTC. Protein product: CVSSLASGLVYEQYF.